This T cell receptor (beta chain) came from a study of CD8+ T cells in alopecia areata. On the study more broadly: A 6-month off-drug phase came after tofacitinib, which had lasted 6 to 18 months.

As to treatment: oral pan-JAK inhibitor, 5-10 mg twice daily. The CDR3 is 14 residues long. V was shortened by 4 bases and J by 3 bases, with 10 bases between the two germline ends. Germline assignment: CDR1 SGDLS and CDR2 YYNGEE. cDNA reverse transcribed from extracted RNA served as the sequencing template. Sequencing used immunoSEQ multiplex PCR; TCRdb keeps in-frame clones, though not all of them. Seen here are fewer than 150,000 clones, around four fifths observed once, and the top ten hold around a quarter. The chain is built from TRBV9 and TRBJ2-2; tentative D call: TRBD1 (5 bases). The sample was CD8+ T cells sorted from blood, taken at week 4, from a patient treated with tofacitinib. The clonotype comes from a human donor with alopecia areata. As DNA, the CDR3 is TGTGCCAGCAGCCTAGGCAGGGACACCGGGGAGCTGTTTTTT. It translates to CASSLGRDTGELFF.